Included here is one T cell receptor beta chain sequence, with context. The same CDR3 is also encoded by other DNA sequences in this sample. Trimming shortened V by 2 bases and J by 6 bases, and 11 bases separated the two germline ends. In germline, CDR1 is SGHRS, CDR2 YFSETQ. The CDR3 spans 14 residues. This sample is drawn from a study of blood T cell repertoires in COVID-19. For the study at large: From the United States, Italy and Spain came samples of acute and convalescent COVID-19. In each case, the material was cDNA or gDNA derived from T cells, B-cell-depleted T cells, or PBMCs.

Generated by immunoSEQ multiplex PCR, the TCRdb table keeps only in-frame clones and is missing some. The sample carries some 100,000 clones, roughly 79% recorded once. The chain uses TRBV5-1 and TRBJ1-4; D perhaps matches TRBD1 (6 bases). This sequence originates from a human donor in a cohort sampled during active COVID-19. Sequenced input: peripheral blood. CDR3 coding DNA: TGCGCCAGCAGCTTAGGGGGGGCTGATGAAAAACTGTTTTTT. Translated, it gives CASSLGGADEKLFF.